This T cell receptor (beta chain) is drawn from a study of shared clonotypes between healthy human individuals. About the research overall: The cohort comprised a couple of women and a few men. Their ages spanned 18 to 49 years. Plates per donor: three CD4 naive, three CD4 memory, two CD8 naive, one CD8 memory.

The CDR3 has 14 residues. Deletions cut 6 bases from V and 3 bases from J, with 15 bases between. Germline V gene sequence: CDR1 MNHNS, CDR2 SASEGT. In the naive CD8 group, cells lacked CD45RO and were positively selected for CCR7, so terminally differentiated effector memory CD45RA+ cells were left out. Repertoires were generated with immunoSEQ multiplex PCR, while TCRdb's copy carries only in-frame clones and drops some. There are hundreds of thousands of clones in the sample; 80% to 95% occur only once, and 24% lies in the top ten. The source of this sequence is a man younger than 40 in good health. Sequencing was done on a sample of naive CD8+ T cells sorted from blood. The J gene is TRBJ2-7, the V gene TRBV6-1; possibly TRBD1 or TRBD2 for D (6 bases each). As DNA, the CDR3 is TGTGCCAGCAGAAAGGGGGGCTCGTACTACGAGCAGTACTTC. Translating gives CASRKGGSYYEQYF.